The clone carrying this T cell receptor beta chain appeared once. The sample belongs to a study of blood T cell repertoires in COVID-19. Germline V CDR1 and CDR2: MNHNS, SASEGT. The CDR3 length is 13 residues. The V segment lost 3 bases and the J segment 2 bases; nucleotides outside the gene matches: 1. The authors' processing: Amplification with reference gene primers provided the estimates of nucleated cell counts. Sequencing was performed with immunoSEQ multiplex PCR; in TCRdb, only in-frame clones are kept and a portion is missing. The D gene and trimming were derived from the DNA, and the V and J assignments and clone size from that table. Seen here are 150,000 to 200,000 clones, around 89% observed once, and the top ten hold 1.9%.

The sequenced sample was peripheral blood. The sequence was collected from a man younger than 35 who had recovered from COVID-19. The chain uses TRBV6-1 and TRBJ2-7; 7 bases map to TRBD1. The CDR3 DNA reads as TGTGCCAGCAGTGAGGGACAGCCCTACGAGCAGTACTTC. Its translation: CASSEGQPYEQYF.